Following are 11 T cell receptor beta chains from one sample sequenced in a study of cytomegalovirus exposure and HLA in healthy donors (dated 2017 in TCRdb). Library generation was performed with the immunoSEQ multiplex PCR assay. For the multiplex PCR, a mixture combining 60 forward primers for TCR Vbeta segments and 13 reverse primers for TCR Jbeta segments was used. Held by TCRdb, this immuneACCESS table contains in-frame sequences only and omits some clones. Under half of the omission traces to an unresolved V gene where checked; the cause of the rest is unknown. The sample has 100,000 to 150,000 clones on record, 81% of them singletons. The top ten hold roughly 4.1% of the sample. Source material: PBMCs. These receptors all stem from a man between 18 and 29 years old in good health and CMV-seropositive.

This clone showed up just once. The V call is TRBV27, the J call TRBJ2-1; a weak D match, TRBD2 (6 bases). CDR1 is MNHEY, CDR2 SMNVEV, per germline (reference sequence). This CDR3 region has 12 residues. The CDR3 sequence is CATRRVNNEQFF. CDR3 DNA: TGTGCGACTAGGAGGGTCAACAATGAGCAGTTCTTC.

The gene calls are TRBV5-1 and TRBJ1-1; D is possibly TRBD1 (5 bases). V lost 4 bases and J 1 base, leaving 11 bases between the germline ends. Germline CDR1 is SGHRS and CDR2 is YFSETQ. This CDR3 is 14 amino acids long. The CDR3: CASSPAGGNTEAFF. The CDR3 region has the DNA TGCGCCAGCAGCCCGGCCGGGGGGAACACTGAAGCTTTCTTT.

The V and J genes are TRBV6-1 and TRBJ2-3; no clear D. Germline V CDR1 and CDR2: MNHNS, SASEGT. The V gene lost 6 bases and the J gene lost 0 bases, with 7 bases spanning the gap. This CDR3 comprises 13 residues. CDR3 amino acids: CASSYGSTDTQYF. CDR3 coding DNA: TGTGCCAGCAGCTACGGGAGCACAGATACGCAGTATTTT.

The count of this clone is one. The chain combines TRBV7-2 with TRBJ2-1; 8 bases are shared with TRBD1. J was trimmed by 7 bases and V by 2 bases; bases with no gene match: 1. This CDR3 is 13 amino acids long. The germline V gene encodes CDR1 SGHTA and CDR2 FQGNSA. The DNA of the CDR3 is TGTGCCAGCAGCTTAAGGGACAGGAATGAGCAGTTCTTC. Encoded protein: CASSLRDRNEQFF.

For the CDR3, the DNA is TGTGCCAGCAGCTTGGGCGGCCGAGCGGGAGACTACGAGCAGTACTTC. Translated: CASSLGGRAGDYEQYF. The V gene is TRBV5-4, the J gene TRBJ2-5; 8 bases are shared with TRBD2. TRBJ2-7 matches the DNA end more closely, so the J call is doubtful. The CDR3 loop spans 16 amino acids. Per the germline V gene, CDR1 is SGHNT and CDR2 is YYREEE (reference sequence).

The J gene is TRBJ2-3, the V gene TRBV10-3; a weak D match, TRBD1 (5 bases). Per the germline V gene, CDR1 is ENHRY and CDR2 is SYGVKD. This CDR3 spans 15 amino acids. The germline V and J ends were trimmed by 4 bases and 3 bases, with 14 bases remaining between them. CDR3 in DNA: TGTGCCATCAGTGCCGGGCAGGGAAAGACAGATACGCAGTATTTT. Translated: CAISAGQGKTDTQYF.

This chain uses TRBV27 with TRBJ2-3; a possible D gene is TRBD1 (5 bases). This CDR3 comprises 16 residues. V lost 5 bases, J lost 0 bases, and 15 bases lay in between. The germline gives CDR1 MNHEY, CDR2 SMNVEV (reference sequence). The DNA of the CDR3 is TGTGCCAGCAGTCTCTCGCCGACAGCTAGCACAGATACGCAGTATTTT. Encoded protein: CASSLSPTASTDTQYF.

This chain uses TRBV5-1 with TRBJ2-1; tentatively, D is TRBD2 (6 bases). This CDR3 is built from 16 residues. V dropped 6 bases and J dropped 2 bases, with 18 bases sitting between them. Germline V lookup: CDR1 SGHRS, CDR2 YFSETQ. The CDR3 sequence: CASTSPEGRPYNEQFF. The CDR3, as DNA: TGCGCCAGCACTTCCCCGGAGGGACGGCCCTACAATGAGCAGTTCTTC.

A single count supports this clone. At one of its ends the junction is not consistent with the germline gene, which may arise from a read error. The chain employs TRBV11-2 and TRBJ1-2; D might be TRBD1 (6 bases). Germline CDR1 and CDR2: SGHAT and FQNNGV. The CDR3 has 14 amino acids. The CDR3 sequence is CASSSNRANDGYTF. The CDR3 bases are TGTGCCAGCAGCTCAAACAGGGCTAACGATGGCTACACCTTC.

The J gene is TRBJ1-1, the V gene TRBV6-6; D is unclear. Trimming left V 2 bases short and J 1 base short, with 2 bases between. The CDR3 sequence is 12 residues long. Per germline, CDR1 MNHNY and CDR2 SVGAGI (reference sequence). In DNA, the CDR3 is TGTGCCAGCAGTTACCAGAACACTGAAGCTTTCTTT. This codes for CASSYQNTEAFF.

This sequence joins TRBV4-3 and TRBJ1-3; TRBD1 matches 8 bases. Per germline, CDR1 LGHNA and CDR2 YSLEER. The CDR3 is made up of 18 amino acids. Trimming took 0 bases from V and 2 from J; bases not matched to a gene: 9. CDR3 sequence reads: CASSQDLPGRGPGNTIYF. The CDR3 DNA follows: TGCGCCAGCAGCCAAGATCTTCCGGGCAGGGGGCCTGGAAACACCATATATTTT.